These 19 T cell receptor beta chains share one sample of origin, sequenced in a study of T cells after yellow fever vaccination. MiXCR, applied by TCRdb to the 5' RACE reads, yields one record per CDR3 protein. Of about 160,000 distinct CDR3 sequences listed, 7% to 10% are singletons. The material sequenced was CD8+ T cells sorted from PBMCs, taken 45 days after the yellow fever booster vaccination. The receptors were gathered from a man younger than 35 who received the YFV17D yellow fever vaccine.

The table lists this clonotype with a few counts. The V gene is TRBV7-6, the J gene TRBJ1-1; D is uncertain. The germline V and J ends were trimmed by 4 bases and 5 bases, with 8 bases remaining between them. Germline V gene lookup returns CDR1 SGHVS and CDR2 FNYEAQ. The CDR3 spans 12 residues. Here the CDR3 reads CASSSEETEAFF. For the CDR3, the DNA is TGTGCCAGCAGCTCCGAGGAAACTGAAGCTTTCTTT.

This clonotype was detected only a few times. The V call is TRBV13, the J call TRBJ2-7; D gene unclear. Trimming took 4 bases from V and 5 from J, leaving 9 bases between them. The CDR3 runs 12 residues. Germline CDR1 PRHDT, CDR2 FYEKMQ (reference sequence). CDR3 sequence reads: CASSSRSNEQYV. Here the CDR3 DNA reads TGTGCCAGCAGCTCCCGAAGCAACGAGCAGTACGTC.

This clonotype was seen only a few times. This sequence joins TRBV5-1 and TRBJ2-7; D is ambiguous. Trimming took off 4 bases at V and 5 bases at J, with 13 bases between the two ends. Germline loops: CDR1 SGHRS, CDR2 YFSETQ. There are 13 residues in the CDR3. DNA for the CDR3: TGCGCCAGCAGCAGGGAAAGGGCCCACGAGCAGTACTTC. The encoded protein is CASSRERAHEQYF.

This clonotype showed up just a few times. This chain connects TRBV27 to TRBJ1-5, with D possibly matching TRBD1 (5 bases). V dropped 9 bases and J dropped 4 bases, with 19 bases sitting between them. Germline V lookup: CDR1 MNHEY, CDR2 SMNVEV (reference sequence). CDR3 size: 15 residues. In DNA form, the CDR3 reads TGTGCCAGTGCATCGGGGCAGGGCGGTAATCAGCCCCAGCATTTT. It is translated as CASASGQGGNQPQHF.

This clonotype occurred many times. The rearrangement joins TRBV19 to TRBJ1-1; a possible D gene is TRBD1 (5 bases). This CDR3 has 13 residues. V was cut by 7 bases and J by 0 bases, with 9 bases left in between. Germline CDR1 and CDR2: LNHDA and SQIVND (reference sequence). In DNA, the CDR3 is TGTGCCAGTAACGGGGGTCTGAACACTGAAGCTTTCTTT. The encoded protein is CASNGGLNTEAFF.

This chain connects TRBV20-1 to TRBJ2-1; TRBD2 might be the D (7 bases). The CDR3 loop spans 14 amino acids. Trimming left V 4 bases short and J 2 bases short, with 12 bases between. Germline V gene data show CDR1 as DFQATT and CDR2 as SNEGSKA (reference sequence). The DNA of the CDR3 is TGCAGTGCTAAGGGGGGGGCCGCCTACAATGAGCAGTTCTTC. This sequence encodes CSAKGGAAYNEQFF.

A few counts support this clonotype. The genes are TRBV11-2 and TRBJ2-1; the match to TRBD1 covers 10 bases. The CDR3 loop spans 16 amino acids. Germline V CDR1 and CDR2: SGHAT, FQNNGV. Trimming cost V 4 bases and J 3 bases; bases outside gene matches: 6. CDR3 sequence (DNA): TGTGCCAGCAGCTCAGACAGGGGGCCATACTACAATGAGCAGTTCTTC. Amino acid sequence: CASSSDRGPYYNEQFF.

This clonotype has more than one count but fewer than ten. This sequence joins TRBV19 and TRBJ2-7; TRBD2 might be the D (7 bases). The CDR3 is 14 amino acids. The germline V and J ends were trimmed by 5 bases and 1 base, with 12 bases remaining between them. From germline, CDR1 is LNHDA and CDR2 SQIVND (reference sequence). CDR3 DNA sequence: TGTGCCAGTAGTCCGGGGGGCCGATCCTACGAGCAGTACGTC. Protein sequence: CASSPGGRSYEQYV.

This clonotype was recorded a few times. This chain joins TRBV4-1 and TRBJ1-6, with D uncertain. There are 16 residues in the CDR3. CDR1 MGHRA and CDR2 YSYEKL come from the germline V gene. V shed 3 bases and J shed 2 bases, with 11 bases lying between them. The chain's CDR3 is CASSQRESTYNSPLHF. The CDR3 nucleotides read TGCGCCAGCAGCCAGAGGGAATCGACCTATAATTCACCCCTCCACTTT.

The chain is built from TRBV27 and TRBJ2-1; D is unresolved. The CDR3 loop spans 14 amino acids. The germline V gene encodes CDR1 MNHEY and CDR2 SMNVEV (reference sequence). The V gene lost 6 bases and the J gene lost 4 bases, with 13 bases spanning the gap. In DNA, the CDR3 is TGTGCCAGCAGCGACCGGACGGTTTACAATGAGCAGTTCTTC. Translating it yields CASSDRTVYNEQFF.

Comment on this clonotype: One end of the junction fails to match germline, which may point to a read error. The chain links TRBV7-9 to TRBJ2-7; possibly TRBD2 for D (6 bases). The CDR3 spans 15 residues. CDR1 SEHNR and CDR2 FQNEAQ come from the germline V gene (reference sequence). The CDR3 loop reads CSSSHSGGTPYEQYF. Written as DNA, the CDR3 is TGTTCCAGCAGCCATAGCGGAGGGACCCCCTACGAGCAGTACTTC.

Only a few counts were recorded for this clonotype. The chain has TRBV4-3 and TRBJ2-5, with D tentatively TRBD1 or TRBD2 (5 bases each). V gave up 3 bases and J gave up 5 bases, with 16 bases separating them. Per germline, CDR1 LGHNA and CDR2 YSLEER. The CDR3 covers 15 residues. CDR3 loop: CASSHTGAFGETQYF. The CDR3 coding sequence is TGCGCCAGCAGCCACACCGGGGCGTTTGGGGAGACCCAGTACTTC.

A few counts support this clonotype. This chain links TRBV7-9 with TRBJ2-7; D remains unclear. The CDR3 has 15 amino acids. Trimming pared 5 bases from V and 1 base from J, leaving 15 bases between. CDR1 is SEHNR and CDR2 is FQNEAQ in the germline V gene (reference sequence). CDR3 nucleotide sequence: TGTGCCAGCAGCCTAGAAACCCGGTTTTCCTACGAGCAGTACTTC. As protein: CASSLETRFSYEQYF.

This chain connects TRBV28 to TRBJ2-4; perhaps TRBD1 as D (5 bases). The germline V gene encodes CDR1 MDHEN and CDR2 SYDVKM. The V end was cut by 3 bases, the J end by 5 bases, with 14 bases between. CDR3 length: 15 residues. For the CDR3, the DNA is TGTGCCAGCAGTTTTGCCCCCGTGGGGCAAAACATTCAGTACTTC. This encodes CASSFAPVGQNIQYF.

For the CDR3, the DNA is TGCGCCAGCAGCCAAGCTCGGACAGTGATTAACTATGGCTACACCTTC. Residues: CASSQARTVINYGYTF. The gene calls are TRBV4-1 and TRBJ1-2; possible D gene TRBD1, 6 bases. CDR1 is MGHRA, CDR2 YSYEKL, per germline. Trimming cost V 1 base and J 1 base, with 13 bases left between them. This CDR3 comprises 16 residues.

This clonotype was counted a few times. The rearrangement uses TRBV12-3 or TRBV12-4 and TRBJ2-3, with 7 bases aligning to TRBD1. Trimming at V came to 8 bases and at J to 3 bases, leaving 11 bases not matched to a gene. The CDR3 has 15 residues. The CDR3 region is CASAGRDRWTDTQYF. The DNA of the CDR3 is TGTGCCAGCGCAGGTCGGGACAGATGGACAGATACGCAGTATTTT.

This clonotype was counted many times. V usage is TRBV29-1 and J usage is TRBJ2-2; D tentatively reads TRBD1 or TRBD2 (5 bases each). CDR1 and CDR2 from the germline V gene are SQVTM and ANQGSEA. Trimming cost V 6 bases and J 0 bases, with 11 bases left between them. This CDR3 spans 14 amino acids. CDR3 amino acids: CSVTGAANTGELFF. Written as DNA, the CDR3 is TGCAGCGTAACCGGGGCTGCGAACACCGGGGAGCTGTTTTTT.

The chain has TRBV11-2 and TRBJ2-7; possible D gene TRBD2, 5 bases. The CDR3 sequence is 14 residues long. In germline, CDR1 is SGHAT, CDR2 FQNNGV. The germline V and J ends were trimmed by 3 bases and 4 bases, with 13 bases remaining between them. The chain's CDR3 is CASSLSGVDYEQYF. CDR3 sequence (DNA): TGTGCCAGCAGCTTGTCCGGGGTTGATTACGAGCAGTACTTC. Together with reference TRBV11-2 and TRBJ2-7, the CDR3 gives the full variable domain: EAGVAQSPRYKIIEKRQSVAFWCNPISGHATLYWYQQILGQGPKLLIQFQNNGVVDDSQLPKDRFSAERLKGVDSTLKIQPAKLEDSAVYLCASSLSGVDYEQYFGPGTRLTVT.

The chain recombines TRBV5-5 with TRBJ2-1, with 8 bases aligning to TRBD2. Trimming took 0 bases from V and 9 from J; bases not matched to a gene: 8. The CDR3 totals 15 residues. Germline V CDR1 and CDR2: SGHKS, YYEKEE (reference sequence). The CDR3, as DNA: TGTGCCAGCAGCTTGGAACCGGGGGGGAACCGTGAGCAGTTCTTC. Amino acids: CASSLEPGGNREQFF.